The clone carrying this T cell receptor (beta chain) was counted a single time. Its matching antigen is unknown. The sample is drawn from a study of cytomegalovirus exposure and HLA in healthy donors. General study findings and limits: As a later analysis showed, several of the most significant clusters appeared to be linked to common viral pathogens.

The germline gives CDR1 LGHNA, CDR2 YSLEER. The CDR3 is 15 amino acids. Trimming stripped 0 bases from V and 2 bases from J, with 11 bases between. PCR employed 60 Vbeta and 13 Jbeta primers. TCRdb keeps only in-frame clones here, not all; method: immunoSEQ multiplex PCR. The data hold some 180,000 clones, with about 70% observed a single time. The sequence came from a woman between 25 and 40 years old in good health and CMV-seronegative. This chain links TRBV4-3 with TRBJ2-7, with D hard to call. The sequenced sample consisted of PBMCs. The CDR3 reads CASSQDRLGPYEQYF. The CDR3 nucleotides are TGCGCCAGCAGCCAAGATCGGCTAGGTCCCTACGAGCAGTACTTC.